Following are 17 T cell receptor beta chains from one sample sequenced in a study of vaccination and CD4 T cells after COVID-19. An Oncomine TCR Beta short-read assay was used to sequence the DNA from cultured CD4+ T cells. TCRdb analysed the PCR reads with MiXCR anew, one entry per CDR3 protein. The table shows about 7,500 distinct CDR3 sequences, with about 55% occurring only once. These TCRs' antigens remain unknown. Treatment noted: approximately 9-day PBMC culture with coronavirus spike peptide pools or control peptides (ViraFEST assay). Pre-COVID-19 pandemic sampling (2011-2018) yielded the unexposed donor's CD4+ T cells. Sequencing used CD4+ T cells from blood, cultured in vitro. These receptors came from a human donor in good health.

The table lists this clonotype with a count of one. The CDR3, as DNA: TGTGCTAGTGGTTTGGTAGGGGGTAATGGCTACACCTTC. Translated, it gives CASGLVGGNGYTF. This rearrangement joins TRBV12-5 to TRBJ1-2, with a possible D match to TRBD1 (6 bases). The germline gives CDR1 LGHNT, CDR2 FRNRAP. The CDR3 is 13 amino acids. V was shortened by 0 bases and J by 6 bases, with 8 bases between the two germline ends.

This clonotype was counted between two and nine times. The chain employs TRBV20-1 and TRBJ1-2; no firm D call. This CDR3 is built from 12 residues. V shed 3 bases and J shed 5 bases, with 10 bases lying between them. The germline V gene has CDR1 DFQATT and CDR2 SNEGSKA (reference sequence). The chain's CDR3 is CSASDGGYGYTF. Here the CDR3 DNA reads TGCAGTGCTAGTGATGGAGGATATGGCTACACCTTC.

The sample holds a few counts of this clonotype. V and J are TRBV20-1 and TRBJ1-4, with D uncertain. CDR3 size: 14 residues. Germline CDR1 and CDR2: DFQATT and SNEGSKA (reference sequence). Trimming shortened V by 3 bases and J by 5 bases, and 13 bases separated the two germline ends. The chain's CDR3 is CSASWASENEKLFF. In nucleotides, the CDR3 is TGCAGTGCTAGTTGGGCATCGGAGAATGAAAAACTGTTTTTT.

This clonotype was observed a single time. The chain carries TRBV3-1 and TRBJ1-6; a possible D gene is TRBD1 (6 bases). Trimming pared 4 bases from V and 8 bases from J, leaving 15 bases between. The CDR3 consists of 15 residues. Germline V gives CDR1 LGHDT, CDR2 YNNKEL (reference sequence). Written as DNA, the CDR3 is TGTGCCAGCAGCCCCCCGACAGGAGGATATTCACCCCTCCACTTT. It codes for CASSPPTGGYSPLHF.

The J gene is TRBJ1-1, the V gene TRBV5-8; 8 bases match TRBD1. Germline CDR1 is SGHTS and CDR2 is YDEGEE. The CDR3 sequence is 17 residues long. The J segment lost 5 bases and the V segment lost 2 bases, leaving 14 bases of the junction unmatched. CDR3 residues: CASSFWGAQGGETEAFF. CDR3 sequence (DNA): TGTGCCAGCAGCTTTTGGGGAGCACAGGGGGGCGAAACTGAAGCTTTCTTT.

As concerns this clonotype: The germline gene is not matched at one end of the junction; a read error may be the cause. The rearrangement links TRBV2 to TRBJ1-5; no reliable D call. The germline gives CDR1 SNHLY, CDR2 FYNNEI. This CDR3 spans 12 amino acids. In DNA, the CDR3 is TGTGCCAGCGGGGATAGCAATCAGCGCCAGCATTTT. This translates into CASGDSNQRQHF.

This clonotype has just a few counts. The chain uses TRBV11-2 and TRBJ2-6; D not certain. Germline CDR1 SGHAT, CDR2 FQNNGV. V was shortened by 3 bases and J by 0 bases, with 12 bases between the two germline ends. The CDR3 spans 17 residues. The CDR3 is CASSLQQARSGANVLTF. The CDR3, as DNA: TGTGCCAGCAGCTTGCAGCAGGCGCGCTCTGGGGCCAACGTCCTGACTTTC.

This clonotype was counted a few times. The CDR3 spells CASSLGGVIYF. DNA of the CDR3: TGTGCCAGCAGCTTAGGCGGGGTGATCTACTTC. The rearrangement joins TRBV7-2 to TRBJ2-4; weak D call: TRBD2 (6 bases). This CDR3 has 11 amino acids. With 1 base removed from V and 16 bases from J, the gap between germline ends came to 11 bases. The germline CDR1 and CDR2 sequences are SGHTA and FQGNSA. Filled out from reference TRBV7-2 and TRBJ2-4, the complete variable domain reads GAGVSQSPSNKVTEKGKDVELRCDPISGHTALYWYRQSLGQGLEFLIYFQGNSAPDKSGLPSDRFSAERTGGSVSTLTIQRTQQEDSAVYLCASSLGGVIYFGAGTRLSVL.

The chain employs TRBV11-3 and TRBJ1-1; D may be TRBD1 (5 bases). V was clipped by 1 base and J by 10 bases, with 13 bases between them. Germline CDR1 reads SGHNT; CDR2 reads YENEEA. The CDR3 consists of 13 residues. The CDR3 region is CASSLGVDGAAFF. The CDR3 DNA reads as TGTGCCAGCAGCTTAGGGGTAGACGGGGCAGCTTTCTTT.

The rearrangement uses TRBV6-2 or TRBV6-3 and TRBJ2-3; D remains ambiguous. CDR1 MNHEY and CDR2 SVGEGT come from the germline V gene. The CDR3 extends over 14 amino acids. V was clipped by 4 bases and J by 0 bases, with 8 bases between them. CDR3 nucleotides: TGTGCCAGCAGTTCGACCCAGAGCACAGATACGCAGTATTTT. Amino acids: CASSSTQSTDTQYF.

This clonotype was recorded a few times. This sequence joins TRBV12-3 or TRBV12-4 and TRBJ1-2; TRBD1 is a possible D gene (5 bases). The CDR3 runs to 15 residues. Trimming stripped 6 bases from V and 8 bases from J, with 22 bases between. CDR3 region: CASSSRKGPRRGYTF. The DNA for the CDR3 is TGTGCCAGCAGCTCCCGGAAGGGGCCTCGGAGGGGCTACACCTTC.

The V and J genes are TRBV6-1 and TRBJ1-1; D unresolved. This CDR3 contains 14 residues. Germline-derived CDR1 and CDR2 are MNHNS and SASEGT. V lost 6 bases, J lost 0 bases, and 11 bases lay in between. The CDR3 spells CASSELGLNTEAFF. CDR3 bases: TGTGCCAGCAGCGAGCTCGGTTTGAACACTGAAGCTTTCTTT.

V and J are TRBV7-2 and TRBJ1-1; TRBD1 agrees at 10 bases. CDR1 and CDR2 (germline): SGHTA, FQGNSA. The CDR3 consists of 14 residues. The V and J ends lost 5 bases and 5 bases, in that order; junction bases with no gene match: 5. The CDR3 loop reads CASSPRQGATEAFF. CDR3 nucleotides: TGTGCCAGCAGCCCCCGACAGGGGGCTACTGAAGCTTTCTTT.

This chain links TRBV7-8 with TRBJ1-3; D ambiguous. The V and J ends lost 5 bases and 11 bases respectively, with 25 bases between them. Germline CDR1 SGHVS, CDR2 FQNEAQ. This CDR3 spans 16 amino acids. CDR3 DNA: TGTGCCAGCAGCCTCTCTCAAGGACCCCCGGGGAACGCCATATATTTT. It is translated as CASSLSQGPPGNAIYF.

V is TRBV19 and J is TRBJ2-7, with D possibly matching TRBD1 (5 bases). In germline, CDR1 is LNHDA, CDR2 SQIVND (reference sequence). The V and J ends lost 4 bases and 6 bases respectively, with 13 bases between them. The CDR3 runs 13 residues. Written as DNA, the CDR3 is TGTGCCAGTAGTACCGCCTCAGGGTCCGAGCAGTACTTC. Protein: CASSTASGSEQYF.

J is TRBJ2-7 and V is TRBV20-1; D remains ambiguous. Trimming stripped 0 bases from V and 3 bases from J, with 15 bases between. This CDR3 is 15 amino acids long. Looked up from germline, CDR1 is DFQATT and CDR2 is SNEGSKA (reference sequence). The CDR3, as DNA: TGCAGTGCTAGAGAAATCGCGAGTAGGATCTACGAGCAGTACTTC. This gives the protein CSAREIASRIYEQYF.

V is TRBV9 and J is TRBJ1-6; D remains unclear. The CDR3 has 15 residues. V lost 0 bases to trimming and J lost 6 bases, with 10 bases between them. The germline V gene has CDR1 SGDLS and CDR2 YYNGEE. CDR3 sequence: CASSVEDFGNSPLHF. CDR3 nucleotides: TGTGCCAGCAGCGTAGAGGATTTCGGTAATTCACCCCTCCACTTT.